The clone carrying this T cell receptor beta chain showed up many times. Its antigen remains unidentified. A read error may account for a junction end that differs from germline. Ophthalmopathy donors were characterized by moderate-to-severe activity, CAS of at least 3, NOSPECS of at least 4, and duration under 3 months. RNA transcripts provided the template for amplifying TCR beta CDR3 regions. The workflow started with a first-round RT-PCR run with HTBI primers and then moved on to a second-round multiplex PCR. TCRdb reprocessed the multiplex PCR reads with MiXCR, giving one entry per CDR3 protein. The sample has 350,000 to 400,000 distinct CDR3 sequences; approximately 20% are singletons. This entry is derived from a study of Graves' ophthalmopathy and Graves' hyperthyroidism. Study background: Prior to any treatment, peripheral blood was collected at the time of initial diagnosis.

The study, taken as a whole, reports: This model predicted ophthalmopathy progression (sensitivity 65% to 71%, specificity around 72%).

CDR3 length: 15 residues. Germline-derived CDR1 and CDR2 are MNHEY and SMNVEV (reference sequence). The chain uses TRBV27 and TRBJ1-2, with D unclear. Sequenced: peripheral blood. The source of this sequence is a woman between 18 and 29 years old with Graves' ophthalmopathy. DNA for the CDR3: TGTGCCAGCAGTTTATCGGCTTTAGCTAACTATGGCTGCACCTTC. It yields the protein CASSLSALANYGCTF.